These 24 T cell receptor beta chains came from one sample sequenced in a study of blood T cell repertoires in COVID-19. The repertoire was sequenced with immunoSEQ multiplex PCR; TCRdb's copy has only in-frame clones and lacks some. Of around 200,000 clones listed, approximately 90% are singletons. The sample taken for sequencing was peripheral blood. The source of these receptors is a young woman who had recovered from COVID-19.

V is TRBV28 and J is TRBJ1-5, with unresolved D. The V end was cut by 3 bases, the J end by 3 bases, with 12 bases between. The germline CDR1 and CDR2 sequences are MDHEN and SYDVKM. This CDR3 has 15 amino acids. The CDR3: CASSFGRGSNQPQHF. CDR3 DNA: TGTGCCAGCAGTTTCGGAAGAGGGTCCAATCAGCCCCAGCATTTT.

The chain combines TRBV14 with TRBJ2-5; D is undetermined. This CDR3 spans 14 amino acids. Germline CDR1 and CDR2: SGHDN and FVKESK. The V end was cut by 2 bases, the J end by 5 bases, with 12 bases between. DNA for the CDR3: TGTGCCAGCAGCCAACCCTACCGCAGGGAGACCCAGTACTTC. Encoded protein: CASSQPYRRETQYF.

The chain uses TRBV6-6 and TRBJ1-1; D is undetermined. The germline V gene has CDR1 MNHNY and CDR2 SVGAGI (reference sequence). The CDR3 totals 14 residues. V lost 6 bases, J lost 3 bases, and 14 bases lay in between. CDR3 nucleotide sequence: TGTGCCAGCAGAAGACTGACCAGAGACACTGAAGCTTTCTTT. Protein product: CASRRLTRDTEAFF.

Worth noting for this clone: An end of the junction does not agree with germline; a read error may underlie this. The CDR3 DNA reads as TGTGCCAGCTCAATGTCCCGGGACAGGGTCGACTTC. Translating gives CASSMSRDRVDF. V gene TRBV18 combines with J gene TRBJ2-5, with 9 nucleotides matching TRBD1. Germline V gene data show CDR1 as KGHSH and CDR2 as LQKENI. The CDR3 has 12 residues. Variable domain in full (rest from reference TRBV18 and TRBJ2-5): NAGVMQNPRHLVRRRGQEARLRCSPMKGHSHVYWYRQLPEEGLKFMVYLQKENIIDESGMPKERFSAEFPKEGPSILRIQQVVRGDSAAYFCASSMSRDRVDFGPGTRLLVL.

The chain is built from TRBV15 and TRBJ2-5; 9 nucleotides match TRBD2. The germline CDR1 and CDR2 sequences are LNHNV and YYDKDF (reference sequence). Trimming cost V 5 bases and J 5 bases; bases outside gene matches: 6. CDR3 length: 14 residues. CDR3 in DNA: TGTGCCACCAGCCTAGCGGGGACCAGGGAGACCCAGTACTTC. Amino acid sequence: CATSLAGTRETQYF.

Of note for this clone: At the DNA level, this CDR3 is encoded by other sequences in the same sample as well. CDR3 nucleotide sequence: TGTGCCAGCAGCGTAGCCGGGGACTATGGCTACACCTTC. This translates into CASSVAGDYGYTF. J is TRBJ1-2 and V is TRBV9, with unresolved D. V lost 0 bases, J lost 3 bases, and 6 bases lay in between. The CDR3 consists of 13 residues. In germline, CDR1 is SGDLS, CDR2 YYNGEE. The whole variable domain, filled in from reference TRBV9 and TRBJ1-2, reads DSGVTQTPKHLITATGQRVTLRCSPRSGDLSVYWYQQSLDQGLQFLIQYYNGEERAKGNILERFSAQQFPDLHSELNLSSLELGDSALYFCASSVAGDYGYTFGSGTRLTVV.

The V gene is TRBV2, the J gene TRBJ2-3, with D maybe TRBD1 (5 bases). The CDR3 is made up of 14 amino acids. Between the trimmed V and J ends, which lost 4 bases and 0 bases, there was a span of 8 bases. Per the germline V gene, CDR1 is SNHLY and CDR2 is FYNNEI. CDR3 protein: CASSVRQSTDTQYF. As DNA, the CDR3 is TGTGCCAGCAGTGTTAGACAGAGCACAGATACGCAGTATTTT.

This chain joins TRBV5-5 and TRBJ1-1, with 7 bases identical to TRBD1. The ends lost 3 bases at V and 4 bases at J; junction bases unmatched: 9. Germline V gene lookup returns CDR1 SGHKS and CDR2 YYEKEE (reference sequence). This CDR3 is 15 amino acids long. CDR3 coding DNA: TGTGCCAGCAGCTCTGGACAGGCAAGAACCACTGAAGCTTTCTTT. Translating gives CASSSGQARTTEAFF. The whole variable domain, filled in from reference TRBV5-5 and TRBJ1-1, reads DAGVTQSPTHLIKTRGQQVTLRCSPISGHKSVSWYQQVLGQGPQFIFQYYEKEERGRGNFPDRFSARQFPNYSSELNVNALLLGDSALYLCASSSGQARTTEAFFGQGTRLTVV.

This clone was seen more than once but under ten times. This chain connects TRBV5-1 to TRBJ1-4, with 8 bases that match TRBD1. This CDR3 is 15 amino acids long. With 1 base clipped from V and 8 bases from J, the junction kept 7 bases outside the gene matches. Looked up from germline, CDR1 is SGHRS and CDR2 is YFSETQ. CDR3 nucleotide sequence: TGCGCCAGCAGCTTGAGGACAGGGTACGGGGAAAAACTGTTTTTT. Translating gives CASSLRTGYGEKLFF.

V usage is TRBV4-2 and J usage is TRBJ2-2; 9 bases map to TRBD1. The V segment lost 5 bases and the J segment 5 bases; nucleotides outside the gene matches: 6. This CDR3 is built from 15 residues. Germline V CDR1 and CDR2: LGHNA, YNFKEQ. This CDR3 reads CASSDPGQGTGELFF. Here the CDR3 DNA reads TGTGCCAGCAGCGATCCGGGACAGGGTACCGGGGAGCTGTTTTTT.

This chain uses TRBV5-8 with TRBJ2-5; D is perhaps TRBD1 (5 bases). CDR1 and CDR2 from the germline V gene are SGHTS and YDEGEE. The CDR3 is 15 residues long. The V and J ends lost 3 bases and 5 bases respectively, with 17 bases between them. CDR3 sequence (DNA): TGTGCCAGCAGCTGGGGCAATTCGCGAAGGGAGACCCAGTACTTC. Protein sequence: CASSWGNSRRETQYF. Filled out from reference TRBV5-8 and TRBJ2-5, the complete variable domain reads EAGVTQSPTHLIKTRGQQATLRCSPISGHTSVYWYQQALGLGLQFLLWYDEGEERNRGNFPPRFSGRQFPNYSSELNVNALELEDSALYLCASSWGNSRRETQYFGPGTRLLVL.

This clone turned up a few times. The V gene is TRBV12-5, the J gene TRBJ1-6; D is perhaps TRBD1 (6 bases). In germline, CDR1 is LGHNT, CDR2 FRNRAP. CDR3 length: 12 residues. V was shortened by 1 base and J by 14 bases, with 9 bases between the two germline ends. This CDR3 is CASGLGDRTLHF. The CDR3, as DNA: TGTGCTAGTGGTTTGGGCGACAGGACCCTCCACTTT.

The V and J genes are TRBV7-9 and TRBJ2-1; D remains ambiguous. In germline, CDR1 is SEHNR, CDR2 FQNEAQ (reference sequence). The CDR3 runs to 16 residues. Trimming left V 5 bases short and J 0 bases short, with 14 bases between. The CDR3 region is CASSPLATFSYNEQFF. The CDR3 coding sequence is TGTGCCAGCAGCCCATTAGCTACCTTCTCCTACAATGAGCAGTTCTTC.

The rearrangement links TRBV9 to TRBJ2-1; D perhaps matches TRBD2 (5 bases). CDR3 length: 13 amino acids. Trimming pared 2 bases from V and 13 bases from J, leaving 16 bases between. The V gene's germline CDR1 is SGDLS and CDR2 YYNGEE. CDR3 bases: TGTGCCAGCAGCGTCAAAGAGGGTCTGGGCCAGTTCTTC. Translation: CASSVKEGLGQFF.

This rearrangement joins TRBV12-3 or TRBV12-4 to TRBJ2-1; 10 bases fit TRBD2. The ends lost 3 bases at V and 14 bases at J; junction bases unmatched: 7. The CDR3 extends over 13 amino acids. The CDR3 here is CASSFLKAGGEFF. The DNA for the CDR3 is TGTGCCAGCAGTTTCTTAAAAGCGGGAGGGGAGTTCTTC.

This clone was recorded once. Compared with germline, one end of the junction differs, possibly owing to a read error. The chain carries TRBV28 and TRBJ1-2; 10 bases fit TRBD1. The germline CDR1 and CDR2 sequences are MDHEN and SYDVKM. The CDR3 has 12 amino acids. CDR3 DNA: TGTGCCTACCGGGACAGGGGTTATGACTACACCTTC. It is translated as CAYRDRGYDYTF.

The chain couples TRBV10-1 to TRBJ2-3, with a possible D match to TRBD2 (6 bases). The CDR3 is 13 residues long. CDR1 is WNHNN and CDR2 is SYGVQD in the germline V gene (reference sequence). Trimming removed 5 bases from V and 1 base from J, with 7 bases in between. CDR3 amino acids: CASSPGGTDTQYF. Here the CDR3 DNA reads TGCGCCAGCAGTCCGGGGGGCACAGATACGCAGTATTTT.

CDR3 nucleotide sequence: TGTGCCAGCAGTACGACAGGTCGGTTTGCCTACGAGCAGTACTTC. Encoded protein: CASSTTGRFAYEQYF. The V gene is TRBV6-5, the J gene TRBJ2-7; D might be TRBD1 (6 bases). Germline CDR1 MNHEY, CDR2 SVGAGI. There are 15 residues in the CDR3. The V end lost 5 bases, the J end lost 2 bases, and 16 bases lay between the germline ends.

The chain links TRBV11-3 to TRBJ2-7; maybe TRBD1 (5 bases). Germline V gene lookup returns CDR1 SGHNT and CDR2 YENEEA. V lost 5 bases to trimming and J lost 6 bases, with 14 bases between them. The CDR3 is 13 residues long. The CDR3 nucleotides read TGTGCCAGCAGCGCAAAGGGGTGGAGCGAGCAGTACTTC. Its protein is CASSAKGWSEQYF.

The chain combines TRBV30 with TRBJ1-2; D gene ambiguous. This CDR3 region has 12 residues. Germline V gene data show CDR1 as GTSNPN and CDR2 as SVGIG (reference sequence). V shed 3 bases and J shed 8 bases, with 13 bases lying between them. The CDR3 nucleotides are TGTGCCTGGAGCGCGGAATTCGGGGGCTACACCTTC. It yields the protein CAWSAEFGGYTF.

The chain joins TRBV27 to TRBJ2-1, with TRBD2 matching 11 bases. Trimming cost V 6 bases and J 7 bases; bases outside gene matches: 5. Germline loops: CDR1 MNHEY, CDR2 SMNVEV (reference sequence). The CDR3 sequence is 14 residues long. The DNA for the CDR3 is TGTGCCAGCAGACTAGCGGGAGTAAATAATGAGCAGTTCTTC. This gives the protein CASRLAGVNNEQFF.

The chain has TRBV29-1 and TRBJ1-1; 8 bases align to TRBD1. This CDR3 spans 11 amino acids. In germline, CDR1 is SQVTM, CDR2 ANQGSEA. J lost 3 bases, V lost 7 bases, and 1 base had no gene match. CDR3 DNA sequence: TGCAGCGCGGACAGGGACACTGAAGCTTTCTTT. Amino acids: CSADRDTEAFF.

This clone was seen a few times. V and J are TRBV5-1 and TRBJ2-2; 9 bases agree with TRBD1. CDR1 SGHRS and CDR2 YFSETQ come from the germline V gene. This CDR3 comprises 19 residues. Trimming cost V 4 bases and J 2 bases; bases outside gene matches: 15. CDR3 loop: CASSPLGGQGSGNTGELFF. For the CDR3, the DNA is TGCGCCAGCAGCCCCCTCGGTGGACAGGGGTCAGGAAACACCGGGGAGCTGTTTTTT.

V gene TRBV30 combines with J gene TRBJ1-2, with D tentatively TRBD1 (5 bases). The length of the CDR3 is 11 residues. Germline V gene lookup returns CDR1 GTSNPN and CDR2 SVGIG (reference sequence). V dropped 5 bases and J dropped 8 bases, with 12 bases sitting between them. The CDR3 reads CAWAQGLGYTF. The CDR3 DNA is TGTGCCTGGGCCCAGGGTCTCGGCTACACCTTC.